The clone carrying this T cell receptor beta chain was detected only once. Its antigen is unidentified. The data originate from a study of beta chain features in type 1 diabetes. A CD45RO/CCR7/CD25/CD127/CD95/CD27 panel sorted naive, central memory, regulatory and stem cell-like memory CD4+ cells. Expressed TCRB transcripts got sequenced, as all isolated RNA was reverse transcribed. Sequencing used immunoSEQ multiplex PCR; TCRdb keeps in-frame clones, though not all of them. The table records approximately 360,000 clones, 10% to 15% of them present only once. Looked up from germline, CDR1 is KGHSH and CDR2 is LQKENI. This CDR3 has 18 residues. Unmatched junction bases numbered 18, after V lost 6 bases and J lost 2 bases. Study-wide results and caveats: Compared to healthy donors, patients appeared to have naive, central memory and Treg TCRB repertoires that were more alike. Among all four CD4+ subsets, Type 1 diabetes patients had TCRB CDR3s that were moderately but significantly shorter. Any HLA-type effect on TCRB rearrangement remained unresolved here.

The sequence came from a young woman with type 1 diabetes. The sample consisted of naive CD4+ T cells from blood. This rearrangement joins TRBV18 to TRBJ2-5; 7 nucleotides match TRBD1. In DNA, the CDR3 is TGTGCCAGCTCGCTCAGACAGGGCTTCTCGATTGATCAAGAGACCCAGTACTTC. Protein sequence: CASSLRQGFSIDQETQYF.